This entry describes one T cell receptor (beta chain). Trimming removed 4 bases from V and 8 bases from J; junction bases left unmatched: 9. The CDR3 is 15 residues long. The germline CDR1 and CDR2 sequences are LGHNA and YNFKEQ. Per the authors' pipeline: Amplified reference gene primers provided the basis for estimating nucleated cell counts. The repertoire was sequenced with immunoSEQ multiplex PCR; TCRdb's copy has only in-frame clones and lacks some. V, J and clone size derive from that table, while D and trimming were established from the DNA sequence. The profile covers tens of thousands of clones, with 75% to 85% appearing a single time and roughly 13% taken by the ten largest. This specimen comes from a study of blood T cell repertoires in COVID-19.

The source material was peripheral blood. The V and J genes are TRBV4-2 and TRBJ1-4; 8 bases match TRBD1. The source of this sequence is a human donor in a cohort sampled during active COVID-19. The CDR3 region has the DNA TGTGCCAGCAGCCTGTCGACAGGGGAAGGAGAAAAACTGTTTTTT. This sequence encodes CASSLSTGEGEKLFF.